Following are 16 T cell receptor beta chains from one sample sequenced in a study of blood T cell repertoires in COVID-19. Some clones are missing from TCRdb's copy, which holds only in-frame ones; the method was immunoSEQ multiplex PCR. The sample consists of 450,000 to 500,000 clones, approximately 85% of them appearing once. Material: peripheral blood. These receptors were collected from a human donor in a cohort sampled during active COVID-19.

The chain links TRBV11-2 to TRBJ1-1; a possible D gene is TRBD1 (5 bases). Germline lookup yields CDR1 SGHAT and CDR2 FQNNGV. Trimming took 0 bases from V and 4 from J, leaving 9 bases between them. There are 14 residues in the CDR3. The CDR3 loop is CASSLERDSTEAFF. As DNA, the CDR3 is TGTGCCAGCAGCTTAGAACGGGACTCCACTGAAGCTTTCTTT.

This sequence joins TRBV5-6 and TRBJ1-2, with D possibly TRBD1 on 6 matching bases. V lost 4 bases, J lost 4 bases, and 14 bases lay in between. Per the germline V gene, CDR1 is SGHDT and CDR2 is YYEEEE. This CDR3 contains 14 residues. The CDR3 DNA is TGTGCCAGCAGCATCAGGGGTTTGGGCTATGGCTACACCTTC. Amino acid sequence: CASSIRGLGYGYTF.

This chain links TRBV7-9 with TRBJ2-5, with 11 bases matching TRBD2. Germline CDR1 reads SEHNR; CDR2 reads FQNEAQ (reference sequence). V lost 4 bases to trimming and J lost 4 bases; unmatched junction nucleotides: 5. The CDR3 sequence is 15 residues long. This chain's CDR3 is CASSSGLAVIETQYF. DNA for the CDR3: TGTGCCAGCAGCTCGGGACTAGCGGTAATAGAGACCCAGTACTTC.

The CDR3: CASSLRREGSGELFF. The CDR3 region has the DNA TGTGCCAGCAGCTTAAGGCGGGAGGGGTCCGGGGAGCTGTTTTTT. The rearrangement links TRBV7-9 to TRBJ2-2; TRBD2 matches at 9 bases. CDR1 SEHNR and CDR2 FQNEAQ come from the germline V gene (reference sequence). Germline trimming cut 2 bases from V and 6 bases from J; bases unmatched to any gene: 4. This CDR3 comprises 15 residues.

The V call is TRBV3-1 (or the pseudogene TRBV3-2), the J call TRBJ2-2, with D perhaps TRBD1 (5 bases). V lost 4 bases and J lost 2, with 8 bases in between. In germline, CDR1 is LGHDT, CDR2 YNNKEL (reference sequence). The CDR3 covers 14 residues. The chain's CDR3 is CASSLRVNTGELFF. The CDR3 nucleotides are TGTGCCAGCAGCCTCAGGGTAAACACCGGGGAGCTGTTTTTT.

The J gene is TRBJ1-3, the V gene TRBV12-3 or TRBV12-4, with D possibly being TRBD1 (6 bases). V shed 5 bases and J shed 8 bases, with 13 bases lying between them. The CDR3 contains 13 residues. This CDR3 reads CASSLGPGDTIYF. The CDR3 coding sequence is TGTGCCAGCAGTCTAGGGCCAGGGGACACCATATATTTT.

Here the CDR3 reads CASSELSGTGSSYEQYF. The CDR3 bases are TGTGCCAGCAGCGAACTATCCGGGACAGGGAGCTCCTACGAGCAGTACTTC. This chain joins TRBV5-6 and TRBJ2-7, with 9 positions matching TRBD1. Looked up from germline, CDR1 is SGHDT and CDR2 is YYEEEE. The CDR3 length is 17 residues. J gave up 0 bases and V 4 bases, and 11 bases lay outside the gene matches. Combining the CDR3 with reference TRBV5-6 and TRBJ2-7 gives the whole variable domain DAGVTQSPTHLIKTRGQQVTLRCSPKSGHDTVSWYQQALGQGPQFIFQYYEEEERQRGNFPDRFSGHQFPNYSSELNVNALLLGDSALYLCASSELSGTGSSYEQYFGPGTRLTVT.

The chain carries TRBV27 and TRBJ1-2; D may be TRBD1 (5 bases). CDR3 size: 13 residues. The germline gives CDR1 MNHEY, CDR2 SMNVEV (reference sequence). V lost 3 bases, J lost 6 bases, and 11 bases lay in between. Written as DNA, the CDR3 is TGTGCCAGCAGTTTTTCAGGGTTGGATGGCTACACCTTC. It yields the protein CASSFSGLDGYTF.

The chain links TRBV9 to TRBJ1-2; D is possibly TRBD1 (5 bases). Germline V lookup: CDR1 SGDLS, CDR2 YYNGEE. V lost 3 bases to trimming and J lost 3 bases, with 24 bases between them. The CDR3 covers 18 residues. CDR3 DNA sequence: TGTGCCAGCAGCGCGACGTACGGTTTTAGGGGCAGGGACTATGGCTACACCTTC. It encodes CASSATYGFRGRDYGYTF.

The chain carries TRBV4-2 and TRBJ1-2; D is uncertain. Germline assignment: CDR1 LGHNA and CDR2 YNFKEQ. Trimming shortened V by 1 base and J by 3 bases, and 3 bases separated the two germline ends. The CDR3 has 12 residues. CDR3 DNA: TGTGCCAGCAGCCAAGCCTACTATGGCTACACCTTC. Translating it yields CASSQAYYGYTF.

The chain links TRBV3-1 (or the pseudogene TRBV3-2) to TRBJ2-5, with 7 bases fitting TRBD2. V shed 6 bases and J 4 bases; nucleotides not matched to a gene: 5. Germline assignment: CDR1 LGHDT and CDR2 YNNKEL (reference sequence). The CDR3 spans 13 residues. In nucleotides, the CDR3 is TGTGCCAGCAGACCTAGCGGCATAGAGACCCAGTACTTC. Amino acids: CASRPSGIETQYF.

The chain joins TRBV11-3 to TRBJ2-1; 12 bases are shared with TRBD2. Trimming at V came to 2 bases and at J to 7 bases, leaving 6 bases not matched to a gene. Germline V gene sequence: CDR1 SGHNT, CDR2 YENEEA. The CDR3 length is 16 residues. This chain's CDR3 is CASSLNLAGGGNEQFF. The CDR3 region has the DNA TGTGCCAGCAGCTTAAACCTAGCGGGAGGGGGGAATGAGCAGTTCTTC.

The genes are TRBV5-1 and TRBJ2-5; 9 bases map to TRBD2. Germline loops: CDR1 SGHRS, CDR2 YFSETQ. There are 16 residues in the CDR3. V lost 0 bases, J lost 7 bases, and 10 bases stayed unmatched. For the CDR3, the DNA is TGCGCCAGCAGCTTGGGACTAGCGGCAACTAAGGGGACCCAGTACTTC. Encoded protein: CASSLGLAATKGTQYF.

Note on this clone: Other DNA variants within this sample encode the same CDR3. The V gene is TRBV7-9, the J gene TRBJ2-3; 9 bases match TRBD1. CDR1 is SEHNR and CDR2 is FQNEAQ in the germline V gene (reference sequence). V was clipped by 6 bases and J by 0 bases; unmatched bases: 4. This CDR3 is 15 amino acids long. CDR3 in DNA: TGTGCCAGCAGTTCCGGGACAGGGAGCACAGATACGCAGTATTTT. Its protein product is CASSSGTGSTDTQYF.

The CDR3 protein is CSVWDRSYNEQFF. CDR3 bases: TGCAGCGTGTGGGACAGGAGCTACAATGAGCAGTTCTTC. The V gene is TRBV29-1, the J gene TRBJ2-1; 8 bases fit TRBD1. The CDR3 loop spans 13 amino acids. With 6 bases clipped from V and 3 bases from J, the junction kept 4 bases outside the gene matches. CDR1 and CDR2 (germline): SQVTM, ANQGSEA.

In its sample, this clone was seen a few times. J is TRBJ2-2 and V is TRBV5-1; 9 nucleotides align to TRBD1. Germline loops: CDR1 SGHRS, CDR2 YFSETQ. The ends lost 5 bases at V and 6 bases at J; junction bases unmatched: 8. The CDR3 extends over 15 amino acids. This chain's CDR3 is CASSSTGGAAGELFF. The CDR3 DNA sequence: TGCGCCAGCAGTTCGACAGGGGGAGCGGCCGGGGAGCTGTTTTTT. Looking up the rest from reference TRBV5-1 and TRBJ2-2 gives the full variable domain: KAGVTQTPRYLIKTRGQQVTLSCSPISGHRSVSWYQQTPGQGLQFLFEYFSETQRNKGNFPGRFSGRQFSNSRSEMNVSTLELGDSALYLCASSSTGGAAGELFFGEGSRLTVL.